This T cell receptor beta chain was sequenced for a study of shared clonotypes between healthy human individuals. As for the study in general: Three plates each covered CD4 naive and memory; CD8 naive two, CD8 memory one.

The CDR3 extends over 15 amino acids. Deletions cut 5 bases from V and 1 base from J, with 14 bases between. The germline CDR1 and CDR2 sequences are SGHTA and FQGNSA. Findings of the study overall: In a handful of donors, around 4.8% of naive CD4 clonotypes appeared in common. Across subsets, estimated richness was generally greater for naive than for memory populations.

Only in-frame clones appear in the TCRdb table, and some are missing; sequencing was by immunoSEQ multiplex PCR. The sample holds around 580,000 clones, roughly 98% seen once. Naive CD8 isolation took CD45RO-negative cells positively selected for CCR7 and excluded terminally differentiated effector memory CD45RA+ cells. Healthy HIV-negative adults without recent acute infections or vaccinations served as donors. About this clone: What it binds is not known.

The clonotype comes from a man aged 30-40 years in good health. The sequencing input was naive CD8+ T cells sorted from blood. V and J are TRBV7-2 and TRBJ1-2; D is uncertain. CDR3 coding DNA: TGTGCCAGCAGCCTGATTGATCAGGTTAACTATGGCTACACCTTC. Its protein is CASSLIDQVNYGYTF.